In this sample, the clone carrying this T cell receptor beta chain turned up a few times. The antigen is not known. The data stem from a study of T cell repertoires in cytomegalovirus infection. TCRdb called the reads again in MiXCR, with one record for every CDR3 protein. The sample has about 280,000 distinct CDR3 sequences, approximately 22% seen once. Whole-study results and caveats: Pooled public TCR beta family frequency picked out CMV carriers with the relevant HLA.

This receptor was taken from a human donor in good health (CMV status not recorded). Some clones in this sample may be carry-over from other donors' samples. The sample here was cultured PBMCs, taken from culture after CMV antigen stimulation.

In nucleotides, the CDR3 is TGTGCCAGTAGGGCCCGGGAAGGGGTCACCGGGGAGCTGTTTTTT. Amino acid sequence: CASRAREGVTGELFF. The rearrangement joins TRBV19 to TRBJ2-2; D could derive from TRBD1 or TRBD2 (5 bases each). The CDR3 runs 15 residues. The germline V and J ends were trimmed by 6 bases and 4 bases, with 15 bases remaining between them. The germline gives CDR1 LNHDA, CDR2 SQIVND (reference sequence).